Below, 14 T cell receptor beta chains from the same sample are listed, as sequenced in a study of blood T cell repertoires in COVID-19. TCRdb's table, derived via immunoSEQ multiplex PCR, lists solely in-frame clones and lacks some. Here the sample spans about 200,000 clones, 90% being singletons. What was sequenced was peripheral blood. The origin of the receptors is a man between 50 and 59 years old with acute or convalescent COVID-19.

The chain joins TRBV6-1 to TRBJ2-5; 7 bases are shared with TRBD1. CDR3 length equals 16 residues. V lost 4 bases to trimming and J lost 1 base; unmatched junction nucleotides: 9. CDR1 MNHNS and CDR2 SASEGT come from the germline V gene. The CDR3 nucleotides read TGTGCCAGCAGTGGGGGGACAGCAAGCGGCCAAGAGACCCAGTACTTC. Translated: CASSGGTASGQETQYF.

The rearrangement links TRBV27 to TRBJ2-3; TRBD2 is a possible D gene (6 bases). The CDR3 spans 13 residues. Between the trimmed V and J ends, which lost 8 bases and 14 bases, there was a span of 23 bases. The V gene's germline CDR1 is MNHEY and CDR2 SMNVEV (reference sequence). Here the CDR3 DNA reads TGTGCCAGCCTTACCAGCGGAGGCCGGGGGTTGTATTTT. It encodes CASLTSGGRGLYF.

The chain uses TRBV29-1 and TRBJ1-3; D unresolved. V lost 4 bases, J lost 4 bases, and 11 bases lay in between. In germline, CDR1 is SQVTM, CDR2 ANQGSEA. The CDR3 sequence is 13 residues long. The CDR3 loop reads CSVVTAFGNTIYF. The CDR3 bases are TGCAGCGTTGTAACAGCCTTCGGAAACACCATATATTTT.

This chain links TRBV3-1 (or the pseudogene TRBV3-2) with TRBJ2-7, with D hard to call. The CDR3 is made up of 14 amino acids. V was trimmed by 4 bases and J by 6 bases, leaving 16 bases between them. Looked up from germline, CDR1 is LGHDT and CDR2 is YNNKEL (reference sequence). The CDR3 DNA is TGTGCCAGCAGCCCGGTTTTCCAGGCTCGCGAGCAGTACTTC. This gives the protein CASSPVFQAREQYF.

The chain joins TRBV7-3 to TRBJ2-5, with D tentatively TRBD2 (5 bases). Between the trimmed V and J ends, which lost 3 bases and 1 base, there was a span of 6 bases. Germline V gene lookup returns CDR1 SGHTA and CDR2 FQGTGA. The CDR3 is 13 amino acids. CDR3 in amino acids: CASSLRAQETQYF. The CDR3 DNA reads TGTGCCAGCAGCTTGCGGGCCCAAGAGACCCAGTACTTC.

This chain uses TRBV6-5 with TRBJ2-3; D might be TRBD1 (6 bases). The CDR3 is 14 residues long. Germline V gene data show CDR1 as MNHEY and CDR2 as SVGAGI. V was clipped by 5 bases and J by 5 bases, with 14 bases between them. The CDR3 spells CASSLRDIGDTQYF. The CDR3 nucleotides read TGTGCCAGCAGTCTCCGGGACATTGGAGATACGCAGTATTTT.

This clone was detected a few times. This chain uses TRBV18 with TRBJ1-1, with D possibly being TRBD1 (6 bases). The CDR3 spans 15 residues. V lost 1 base and J 2 bases, leaving 11 bases between the germline ends. Germline-derived CDR1 and CDR2 are KGHSH and LQKENI. The DNA of the CDR3 is TGTGCCAGCTCACCACTATTGGGACAAAACACTGAAGCTTTCTTT. Amino acid sequence: CASSPLLGQNTEAFF.

The rearrangement links TRBV7-3 to TRBJ2-1; D is possibly TRBD2 (6 bases). Germline V gene lookup returns CDR1 SGHTA and CDR2 FQGTGA. This CDR3 contains 16 residues. Trimming stripped 1 base from V and 0 bases from J, with 10 bases between. CDR3 sequence reads: CASSLMAGSSYNEQFF. In DNA, the CDR3 is TGTGCCAGCAGCTTAATGGCGGGGAGCTCCTACAATGAGCAGTTCTTC.

The gene calls are TRBV2 and TRBJ1-1; TRBD1 agrees at 9 bases. Germline V gene sequence: CDR1 SNHLY, CDR2 FYNNEI. The CDR3 length is 14 residues. The V gene end was trimmed by 7 bases and the J gene end by 2 bases; junction bases not matched to a gene: 5. The CDR3 sequence: CASKQTGGNTEAFF. CDR3 DNA sequence: TGTGCCAGCAAACAGACAGGGGGTAACACTGAAGCTTTCTTT. Full variable domain (rest looked up from reference TRBV2 and TRBJ1-1): EPEVTQTPSHQVTQMGQEVILRCVPISNHLYFYWYRQILGQKVEFLVSFYNNEISEKSEIFDDQFSVERPDGSNFTLKIRSTKLEDSAMYFCASKQTGGNTEAFFGQGTRLTVV.

The J gene is TRBJ1-5, the V gene TRBV28, with D perhaps TRBD1 (5 bases). V lost 1 base and J 5 bases, leaving 15 bases between the germline ends. This CDR3 has 16 residues. Germline CDR1 and CDR2: MDHEN and SYDVKM. The CDR3 loop is CASSLYVDRADQPQHF. The CDR3 nucleotides are TGTGCCAGCAGTTTATATGTTGACAGAGCCGATCAGCCCCAGCATTTT.

The chain joins TRBV6-5 to TRBJ2-6, with a possible D match to TRBD2 (5 bases). CDR3 length: 12 residues. Trimming removed 0 bases at V and 15 bases at J, with 9 bases between. Germline CDR1 MNHEY, CDR2 SVGAGI. CDR3 DNA sequence: TGTGCCAGCAGTTACTCGAGAGGGCCCCTGACTTTC. Encoded protein: CASSYSRGPLTF.

This rearrangement joins TRBV19 to TRBJ1-5, with a weak D call TRBD1 (5 bases). Germline CDR1 reads LNHDA; CDR2 reads SQIVND (reference sequence). Trimming took 0 bases from V and 3 from J, leaving 12 bases between them. CDR3 size: 16 residues. CDR3 DNA sequence: TGTGCCAGTAGTATAGAAAGGCAGGGATACAATCAGCCCCAGCATTTT. Its protein product is CASSIERQGYNQPQHF.

The chain carries TRBV18 and TRBJ2-5, with 7 nucleotides matching TRBD1. The V gene end was trimmed by 0 bases and the J gene end by 2 bases; junction bases not matched to a gene: 6. Germline V lookup: CDR1 KGHSH, CDR2 LQKENI. The CDR3 has 16 amino acids. The chain's CDR3 is CASSPPRATGQETQYF. The CDR3 bases are TGTGCCAGCTCACCACCCAGGGCGACAGGGCAAGAGACCCAGTACTTC.

The rearrangement joins TRBV18 to TRBJ2-2; possible D gene TRBD1, 6 bases. Trimming removed 4 bases at V and 5 bases at J, with 20 bases between. The germline V gene has CDR1 KGHSH and CDR2 LQKENI. This CDR3 is built from 17 residues. In DNA form, the CDR3 reads TGTGCCAGCTCACATGGGGGCGCCCCCCCGGTGACCGGGGAGCTGTTTTTT. Amino acid sequence: CASSHGGAPPVTGELFF.